One and the same sample provided the 20 T cell receptor beta chains below, sequenced in a study of response to subunit inactivated influenza vaccine (dated by TCRdb to 2016 to 2019). Library preparation employed RT-PCR. TCRdb names Illumina HiSeq 2500 as the instrument used. TCRdb redid the processing of the public reads, applying fastp at Q25 and MiXCR, and retained in-frame beta chains. Under each unique CDR3 protein, matching rows form one entry showing the most common genes and DNA. This sample comprises hundreds of thousands of distinct CDR3 sequences, 25% of them detected only once. The ten largest account for 1.5% to 2% of the sample. The specimen was CD4+ T cells sorted from PBMCs, collected around 5 days after vaccination. The receptors come from a man aged 50 to 59 who received an inactivated influenza vaccine. Donor details come from another sample of the same person, matched by shared clones.

The chain carries TRBV4-2 and TRBJ2-1, with TRBD2 matching over 8 bases. The CDR3 contains 16 residues. The germline gives CDR1 LGHNA, CDR2 YNFKEQ. V shed 0 bases and J 10 bases; nucleotides not matched to a gene: 11. The DNA of the CDR3 is TGTGCCAGCAGCCAAGAAGTTAAGCCTGAGCGGGGGGAGCAGTTCTTC. It codes for CASSQEVKPERGEQFF.

This clonotype was seen a handful of times. V and J are TRBV20-1 and TRBJ1-2, with 7 bases matching TRBD1. The length of the CDR3 is 11 residues. Unmatched junction bases numbered 6, after V lost 5 bases and J lost 9 bases. CDR1 DFQATT and CDR2 SNEGSKA come from the germline V gene (reference sequence). The CDR3 DNA follows: TGCAGTGCTCCGCAGGGGGTCAGCTACACCTTC. Protein sequence: CSAPQGVSYTF.

The chain recombines TRBV7-2 with TRBJ1-1; no clear D. Germline loops: CDR1 SGHTA, CDR2 FQGNSA. V dropped 5 bases and J dropped 4 bases, with 8 bases sitting between them. CDR3 length: 12 residues. This CDR3 reads CASSIIPTEAFF. DNA for the CDR3: TGTGCCAGCAGCATAATACCCACTGAAGCTTTCTTT.

With regard to this clonotype: A much more abundant neighbour one base away suggests this may be a read error. The V call is TRBV3-1, the J call TRBJ1-2; D not certain. Germline lookup yields CDR1 LGHDT and CDR2 YNNKEL (reference sequence). CDR3 length: 16 amino acids. This CDR3 is CASSPNLWTATVGSTF. In nucleotides, the CDR3 is TGTGCCAGCAGCCCCAACTTATGGACCGCCACGGTCGGCTCCACCTTC.

The J gene is TRBJ1-2, the V gene TRBV20-1; the D gene is possibly TRBD1 (5 bases). V was trimmed by 5 bases and J by 4 bases, leaving 20 bases between them. Germline loops: CDR1 DFQATT, CDR2 SNEGSKA (reference sequence). This CDR3 contains 15 residues. DNA of the CDR3: TGCAGTGCTCCCTTCACCGGGACCGGGGGCTATGGCTACACCTTC. This translates into CSAPFTGTGGYGYTF.

A few counts support this clonotype. The CDR3 nucleotides read TGTGCCAGCAGTTACGGGCTCCGAGACAGGGGTTATTCCTACGAGCAGTACTTC. It encodes CASSYGLRDRGYSYEQYF. This chain links TRBV6-5 with TRBJ2-7; 8 positions agree with TRBD1. The ends lost 2 bases at V and 1 base at J; junction bases unmatched: 13. The CDR3 contains 18 residues. In germline, CDR1 is MNHEY, CDR2 SVGAGI.

CDR3: CASSLAGQDYEQYF. The CDR3 nucleotides are TGCGCCAGCAGCTTGGCGGGCCAGGACTACGAGCAGTACTTC. The chain employs TRBV5-1 and TRBJ2-7; no definite D call. The germline V gene has CDR1 SGHRS and CDR2 YFSETQ. V was cut by 0 bases and J by 3 bases, with 10 bases left in between. This CDR3 spans 14 amino acids.

This sequence joins TRBV4-1 and TRBJ2-1; 8 nucleotides line up with TRBD2. The junction had 8 bases not matched to a gene; V was cut back by 0 bases and J by 4 bases. Looked up from germline, CDR1 is MGHRA and CDR2 is YSYEKL. This CDR3 contains 17 residues. Written as DNA, the CDR3 is TGCGCCAGCAGCCAAGAGGCAGGCGGGGGGCCTTACAATGAGCAGTTCTTC. It encodes CASSQEAGGGPYNEQFF.

There are a few counts of this clonotype. V usage is TRBV28 and J usage is TRBJ1-4, with unresolved D. The CDR3 contains 16 residues. V lost 6 bases and J lost 7, with 21 bases in between. Germline V gene lookup returns CDR1 MDHEN and CDR2 SYDVKM. CDR3 sequence (DNA): TGTGCCAGCAGCCGGGGAAGGGTGGGATTGAGTGAAAAACTGTTTTTT. Protein: CASSRGRVGLSEKLFF.

This sequence joins TRBV28 and TRBJ2-3, with 13 nucleotides matching TRBD2. Trimming removed 1 base from V and 4 bases from J; junction bases left unmatched: 8. The V gene's germline CDR1 is MDHEN and CDR2 SYDVKM. The CDR3 contains 18 residues. The CDR3 loop reads CASSLSKGLAGVPDTQYF. The DNA for the CDR3 is TGTGCCAGCAGTTTATCTAAAGGACTAGCGGGAGTTCCAGATACGCAGTATTTT.

The V call is TRBV20-1, the J call TRBJ2-5; 9 bases match TRBD2. The germline gives CDR1 DFQATT, CDR2 SNEGSKA (reference sequence). V lost 7 bases, J lost 5 bases, and 8 bases stayed unmatched. The CDR3 spans 13 residues. The CDR3 loop reads CSVLAGGYETQYF. The CDR3 coding sequence is TGCAGTGTACTGGCGGGGGGGTATGAGACCCAGTACTTC.

This clonotype has a handful of counts. The chain couples TRBV10-3 to TRBJ2-7; 10 bases are shared with TRBD2. There are 16 residues in the CDR3. Germline V lookup: CDR1 ENHRY, CDR2 SYGVKD. V shed 0 bases, J shed 3 bases, and the junction held 5 bases outside the gene matches. CDR3 DNA: TGTGCCATCAGTGAGTCAAAGGGACTAGCGATCTACGAGCAGTACTTC. Protein: CAISESKGLAIYEQYF.

This clonotype has only a few counts. V is TRBV6-1 and J is TRBJ1-2; no clear D gene. Trimming took 0 bases from V and 8 from J, leaving 10 bases between them. This CDR3 is 13 amino acids long. Germline CDR1 reads MNHNS; CDR2 reads SASEGT. The CDR3: CASSEAVGHGYTF. The CDR3 region has the DNA TGTGCCAGCAGTGAAGCAGTGGGCCACGGCTACACCTTC.

This clonotype has a handful of counts. The chain employs TRBV9 and TRBJ2-7, with TRBD2 matching over 10 bases. Trimming removed 4 bases from V and 5 bases from J; junction bases left unmatched: 15. This CDR3 is 17 amino acids long. Germline assignment: CDR1 SGDLS and CDR2 YYNGEE. Written as DNA, the CDR3 is TGTGCCAGCAGCACTGGACGAGGGCTAGCGGGAGAGAACGAGCAGTACTTC. Protein sequence: CASSTGRGLAGENEQYF.

There are a few counts of this clonotype. The gene calls are TRBV24-1 and TRBJ2-2, with TRBD2 as a possible D gene (5 bases). This CDR3 region has 16 residues. Germline V lookup: CDR1 KGHDR, CDR2 SFDVKD. Trimming shortened V by 1 base and J by 4 bases, and 12 bases separated the two germline ends. CDR3 sequence (DNA): TGTGCCACCAGTGATTTAACGGGGTATGGCACCGGGGAGCTGTTTTTT. This gives the protein CATSDLTGYGTGELFF.

The chain combines TRBV5-1 with TRBJ1-5; maybe TRBD1 (6 bases). The germline CDR1 and CDR2 sequences are SGHRS and YFSETQ. The CDR3 has 15 amino acids. Trimming cost V 4 bases and J 5 bases, with 16 bases left between them. The CDR3 bases are TGCGCCAGCAGCGCATCGGGACAAGGGGATCAGCCCCAGCATTTT. This encodes CASSASGQGDQPQHF.

This clonotype was seen more than once but under ten times. The V and J genes are TRBV29-1 and TRBJ2-1, with D possibly being TRBD1 or TRBD2 (6 bases each). The CDR3 consists of 13 residues. Germline values: CDR1 SQVTM, CDR2 ANQGSEA. V was cut by 4 bases and J by 8 bases, with 15 bases left in between. Here the CDR3 DNA reads TGCAGCGTTGTGATAGGGGGGTTCGATGAGCAGTTCTTC. It codes for CSVVIGGFDEQFF.

This clonotype was seen a few times. The chain carries TRBV7-2 and TRBJ2-3; D may be TRBD1 or TRBD2 (5 bases each). There are 15 residues in the CDR3. V lost 4 bases and J 7 bases, leaving 18 bases between the germline ends. CDR1 and CDR2 (germline): SGHTA, FQGNSA. Here the CDR3 reads CASSSVAGSGNTQYF. The CDR3 DNA follows: TGTGCCAGCAGCTCAGTGGCAGGGAGTGGGAATACGCAGTATTTT.

This clonotype appeared a few times. This chain uses TRBV18 with TRBJ1-4; no reliable D call. V lost 2 bases and J 0 bases, leaving 7 bases between the germline ends. This CDR3 has 15 amino acids. The germline V gene encodes CDR1 KGHSH and CDR2 LQKENI. CDR3 nucleotides: TGTGCCAGCTCACCAGCCGGCTCAACTAATGAAAAACTGTTTTTT. It encodes CASSPAGSTNEKLFF.

Only a few counts were recorded for this clonotype. The rearrangement uses TRBV29-1 and TRBJ2-5; no reliable D call. V lost 4 bases and J 1 base, leaving 7 bases between the germline ends. The CDR3 loop spans 12 amino acids. CDR1 is SQVTM, CDR2 ANQGSEA, per germline. CDR3 nucleotides: TGCAGCGTTGTGGCAGTCCAAGAGACCCAGTACTTC. This gives the protein CSVVAVQETQYF.